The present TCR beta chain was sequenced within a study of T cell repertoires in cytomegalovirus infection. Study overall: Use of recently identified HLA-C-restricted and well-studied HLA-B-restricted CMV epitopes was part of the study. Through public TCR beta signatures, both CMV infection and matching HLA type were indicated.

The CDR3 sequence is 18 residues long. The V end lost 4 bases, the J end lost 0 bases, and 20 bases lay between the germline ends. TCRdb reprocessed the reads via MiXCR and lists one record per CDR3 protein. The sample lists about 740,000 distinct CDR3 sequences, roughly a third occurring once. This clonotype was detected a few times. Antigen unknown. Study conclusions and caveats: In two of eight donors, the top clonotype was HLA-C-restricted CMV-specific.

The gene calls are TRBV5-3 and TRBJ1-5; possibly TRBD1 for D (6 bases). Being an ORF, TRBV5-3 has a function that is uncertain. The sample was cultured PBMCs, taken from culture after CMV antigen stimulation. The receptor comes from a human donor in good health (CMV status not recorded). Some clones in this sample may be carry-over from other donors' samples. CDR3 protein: CARSRRQVPTYSNQPQHF. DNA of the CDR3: TGTGCCAGAAGCCGAAGACAGGTCCCTACCTATAGCAATCAGCCCCAGCATTTT.